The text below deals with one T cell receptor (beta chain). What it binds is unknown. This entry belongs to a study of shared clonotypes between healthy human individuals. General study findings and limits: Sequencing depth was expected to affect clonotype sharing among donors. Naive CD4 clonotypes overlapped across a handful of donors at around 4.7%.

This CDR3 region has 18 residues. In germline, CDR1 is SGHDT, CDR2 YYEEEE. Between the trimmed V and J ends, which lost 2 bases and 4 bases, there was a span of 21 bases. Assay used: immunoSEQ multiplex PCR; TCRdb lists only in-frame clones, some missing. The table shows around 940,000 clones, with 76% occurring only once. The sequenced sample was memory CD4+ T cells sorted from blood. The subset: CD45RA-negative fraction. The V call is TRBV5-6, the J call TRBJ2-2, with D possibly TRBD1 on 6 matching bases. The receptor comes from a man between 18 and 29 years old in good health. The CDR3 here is CASSFWVGWGRITGELFF. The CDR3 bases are TGTGCCAGCAGCTTTTGGGTTGGTTGGGGGCGCATCACCGGGGAGCTGTTTTTT.